This record looks at one TCR beta chain sequence and its context. The antigen remains undetermined. The data are from a study of beta chain features in type 1 diabetes. Across the study: Healthy donors and patients showed comparable age, gender and cell yields. Study observations and caveats: Across all four CD4+ subsets, people with type 1 diabetes showed modestly shorter TCRB CDR3s.

Expressed TCRB transcripts were sequenced, since all the RNA that had been isolated was reverse transcribed. Using immunoSEQ multiplex PCR, the repertoire was profiled, and TCRdb retains in-frame clones only, with some absent. The data contain about half a million clones, roughly 30% of them seen just once; the ten biggest clones take up around 0.065%. The CDR3 covers 12 residues. V lost 4 bases and J 6 bases, leaving 6 bases between the germline ends. Germline CDR1 reads SGHTA; CDR2 reads FQGTGA. The V gene is TRBV7-3, the J gene TRBJ2-2; D is unresolved. The sequencing input was naive CD4+ T cells from blood. This sequence was found in a man younger than 30 in good health. CDR3 DNA sequence: TGTGCCAGCAGCTCTTCCCCCGGGGAGCTGTTTTTT. Its protein is CASSSSPGELFF. The full variable domain, in which reference TRBV7-3 and TRBJ2-2 provide the parts outside the CDR3, is GAGVSQTPSNKVTEKGKYVELRCDPISGHTALYWYRQSLGQGPEFLIYFQGTGAADDSGLPNDRFFAVRPEGSVSTLKIQRTERGDSAVYLCASSSSPGELFFGEGSRLTVL.